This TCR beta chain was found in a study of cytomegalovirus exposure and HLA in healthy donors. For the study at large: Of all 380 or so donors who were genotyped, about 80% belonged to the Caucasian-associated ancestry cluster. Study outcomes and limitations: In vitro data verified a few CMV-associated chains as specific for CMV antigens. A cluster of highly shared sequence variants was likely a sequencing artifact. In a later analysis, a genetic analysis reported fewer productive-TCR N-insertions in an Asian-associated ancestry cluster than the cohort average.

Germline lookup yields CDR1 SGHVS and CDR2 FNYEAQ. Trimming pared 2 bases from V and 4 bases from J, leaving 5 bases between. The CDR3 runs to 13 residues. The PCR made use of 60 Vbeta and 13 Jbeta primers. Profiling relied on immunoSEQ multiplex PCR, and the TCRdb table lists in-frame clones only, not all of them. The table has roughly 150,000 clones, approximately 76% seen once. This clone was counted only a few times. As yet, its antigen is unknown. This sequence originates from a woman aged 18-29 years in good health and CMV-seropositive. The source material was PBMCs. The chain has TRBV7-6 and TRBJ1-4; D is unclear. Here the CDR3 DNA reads TGTGCCAGCAGCTTACTCGTTAATGAAAAACTGTTTTTT. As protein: CASSLLVNEKLFF.